This T cell receptor beta chain was identified during a study of T cells in Graves' hyperthyroidism and ophthalmopathy. The study's findings and limits: From stable hyperthyroidism, ophthalmopathy was separated by a 13 V-J model. Most thyroid clonotypes expanded above 0.001 appeared in blood too.

Graves' hyperthyroidism qualified as stable when ophthalmopathy did not progress within 18 months. Cells are PBMCs isolated from about 10 ml of fresh blood. This clonotype came up many times. What it binds is unknown. Amplification yielded TCR beta CDR3 regions, with RNA transcripts as the source. A set of HTBI primers served as the primers for a first-round RT-PCR of the TCR CDR3. MiXCR, applied by TCRdb to the multiplex PCR reads, yields one record per CDR3 protein. The data hold 350,000 to 400,000 distinct CDR3 sequences, with 19% observed a single time. J was trimmed by 2 bases and V by 10 bases; bases with no gene match: 4. The CDR3 runs to 12 residues.

This TCR was sampled from a woman aged 18-29 years with Graves' hyperthyroidism. The V and J genes are TRBV12-3 or TRBV12-4 and TRBJ2-7; 8 bases are a match to TRBD1. Sequencing was done on a sample of blood. CDR3 bases: TGTGCCATCGGACAGGGCCCCTACGAGCAGTACTTC. It is translated as CAIGQGPYEQYF.